This entry is about one TCR beta chain. The antigen remains unidentified. The protocol was immunoSEQ multiplex PCR, while the TCRdb copy is restricted to in-frame clones and leaves out a portion. The sample holds tens of thousands of clones, 75% to 85% seen once. These data originate in a study of T cell responses to AZD1222 COVID-19 vaccine. Whole-study results and caveats: Close to half of spike-specific TCRs reportedly recognize unmutated variant regions.

This CDR3 has 17 amino acids. Deletions cut 3 bases from V and 8 bases from J, with 23 bases between. The germline V gene has CDR1 SGHAT and CDR2 FQNNGV. Pooled in the analysis were second doses at about 4 or about 12 weeks. Here the sequenced sample was peripheral blood, taken 28 days after the second AZD1222 dose. V is TRBV11-2 and J is TRBJ2-1, with D tentatively TRBD2 (5 bases). The receptor's source is an adult who received the AZD1222 COVID-19 vaccine. Here the CDR3 DNA reads TGTGCCAGCAGCTTGAGGGTTGGGTGGCCCCCCAGATATGAGCAGTTCTTC. This sequence encodes CASSLRVGWPPRYEQFF.